These T cell receptor beta chains were read from a single sample in a study of CD8+ T cells in alopecia areata. Clones were sequenced by immunoSEQ multiplex PCR, and TCRdb holds only the in-frame ones, with some missing. The repertoire has roughly 180,000 clones, roughly 50% of them found once; the top ten carry 10% to 13%. The input for sequencing was CD8+ T cells sorted from blood, taken at week 24, from a patient treated with tofacitinib. The receptors stem from a human donor with alopecia areata. The CDR3 runs from the conserved cysteine through the conserved F or W.

v_call: TRBV30
cdr3_aa: CAWGPGNEQFF

v_call: TRBV13
cdr3_aa: CASSSRTGLTYEQYF

v_call: TRBV29-1
cdr3_aa: CSVDISYHNEQFF

v_call: TRBV9
cdr3_aa: CASSVASGGPDTQYF

v_call: TRBV28
cdr3_aa: CASSQVGRETGADYGYTF

v_call: TRBV5-1
cdr3_aa: CASSLTTEPQETQYF

v_call: TRBV30
cdr3_aa: CASSGTGGDEAFF

v_call: TRBV27
cdr3_aa: CASSGISVGTQYF

v_call: TRBV7-9
cdr3_aa: CASSFEGYQPQHF

v_call: TRBV30
cdr3_aa: CAWAGARGTEAFF

v_call: TRBV4-3
cdr3_aa: CASSQARGNEQFF

v_call: TRBV4-1
cdr3_aa: CASSQEANTGELFF

v_call: TRBV29-1
cdr3_aa: CSVDHGYTF

v_call: TRBV5-1
cdr3_aa: CASSFWTGGTDEQYF

v_call: TRBV29-1
cdr3_aa: CSVEAPGREIGYTF

v_call: TRBV5-6
cdr3_aa: CASSLVSGNTEAFF

v_call: TRBV11-2
cdr3_aa: CASSLPGLVAEQYF

v_call: TRBV7-9
cdr3_aa: CASSPRGGTEAFF

v_call: TRBV29-1
cdr3_aa: CSVSSTETQETQYF

v_call: TRBV6-5
cdr3_aa: CASSYSTGHNSYEQYF

v_call: TRBV7-8
cdr3_aa: CASSLPRLAGGNYEQYF

v_call: TRBV30
cdr3_aa: CAWSVWGTEAFF

v_call: TRBV6-6
cdr3_aa: CASSPIRDRRNDEQFF

v_call: TRBV29-1
cdr3_aa: CSVELGTGGPGYTF

v_call: TRBV6-6
cdr3_aa: CASSYRGRGTDTQYF

v_call: TRBV30
cdr3_aa: CAWKDGFGYTF

v_call: TRBV4-3
cdr3_aa: CASSQGPQGSYEQYF

v_call: TRBV9
cdr3_aa: CASSSGGNEQFF

v_call: TRBV7-2
cdr3_aa: CASSLRDRGPYEQYF

v_call: TRBV29-1
cdr3_aa: CSVRGGTYNEQFF

v_call: TRBV9
cdr3_aa: CASSVAGTDTQYF

v_call: TRBV19
cdr3_aa: CASSISGGEQFF

v_call: TRBV2
cdr3_aa: CATATGNQETQYF

v_call: TRBV29-1
cdr3_aa: CSVTEETQYF

v_call: TRBV6-5
cdr3_aa: CASAAYTGELFF

v_call: TRBV27
cdr3_aa: CASSPLTSGGALGNEQFF

v_call: TRBV4-3
cdr3_aa: CASSQGQGTAYEQYF

v_call: TRBV4-3
cdr3_aa: CASSQVTGGRELFF

v_call: TRBV13
cdr3_aa: CASSSSYGYTF

v_call: TRBV10-3
cdr3_aa: CAAGRGATDTQYF

v_call: TRBV30
cdr3_aa: CAGQQGPASFF

v_call: TRBV23-1
cdr3_aa: CASSQSGSGTPMIDTQYF

v_call: TRBV7-2
cdr3_aa: CASSLDPRGSHTGELFF

v_call: TRBV29-1
cdr3_aa: CSVEVSTGEQYF

v_call: TRBV30
cdr3_aa: CAWSSGYTGELFF

v_call: TRBV29-1
cdr3_aa: CSVITGSYEQYF

v_call: TRBV29-1
cdr3_aa: CSVHGTATDTQYF

v_call: TRBV5-5
cdr3_aa: CASSAWGNNNQPQHF

v_call: TRBV15
cdr3_aa: CATSRDRQGGYGYTF

v_call: TRBV19
cdr3_aa: CASKTTSSTDTQYF

v_call: TRBV7-2
cdr3_aa: CASSLDSNTEAFF

v_call: TRBV15
cdr3_aa: CATSRVSGDGNTIYF

v_call: TRBV6-1
cdr3_aa: CASSELGQGYEQYF

v_call: TRBV7-2
cdr3_aa: CASSSSPPTTGELFF